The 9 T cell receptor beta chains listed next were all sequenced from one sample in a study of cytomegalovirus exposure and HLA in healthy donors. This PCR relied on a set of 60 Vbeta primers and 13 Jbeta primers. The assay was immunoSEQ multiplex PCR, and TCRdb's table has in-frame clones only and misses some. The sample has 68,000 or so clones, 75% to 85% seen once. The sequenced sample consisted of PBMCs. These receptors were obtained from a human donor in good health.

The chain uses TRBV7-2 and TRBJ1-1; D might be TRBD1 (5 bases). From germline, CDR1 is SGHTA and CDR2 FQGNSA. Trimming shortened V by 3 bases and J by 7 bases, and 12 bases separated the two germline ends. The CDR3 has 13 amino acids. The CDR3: CASSFDSYLEAFF. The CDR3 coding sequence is TGTGCCAGCAGCTTTGACAGTTATCTTGAAGCTTTCTTT.

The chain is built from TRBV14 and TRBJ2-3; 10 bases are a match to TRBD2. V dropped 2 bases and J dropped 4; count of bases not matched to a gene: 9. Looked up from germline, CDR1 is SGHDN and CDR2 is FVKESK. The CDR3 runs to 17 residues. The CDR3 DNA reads TGTGCCAGCAGCCAACAGCGGGGGGGTTTATTCCCAGATACGCAGTATTTT. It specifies CASSQQRGGLFPDTQYF.

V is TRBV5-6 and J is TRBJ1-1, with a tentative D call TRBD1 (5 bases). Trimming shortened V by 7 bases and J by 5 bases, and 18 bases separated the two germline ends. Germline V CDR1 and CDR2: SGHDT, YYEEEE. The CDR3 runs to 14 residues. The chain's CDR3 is CASFLGEGYTEAFF. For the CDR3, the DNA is TGTGCCAGCTTTCTCGGGGAGGGGTATACTGAAGCTTTCTTT.

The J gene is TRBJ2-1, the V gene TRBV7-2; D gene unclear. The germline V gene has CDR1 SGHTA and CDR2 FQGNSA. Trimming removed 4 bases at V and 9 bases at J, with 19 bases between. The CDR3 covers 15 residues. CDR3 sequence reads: CASSSTLGLLGEQFF. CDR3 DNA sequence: TGTGCCAGCAGCTCGACACTCGGATTGTTGGGTGAGCAGTTCTTC.

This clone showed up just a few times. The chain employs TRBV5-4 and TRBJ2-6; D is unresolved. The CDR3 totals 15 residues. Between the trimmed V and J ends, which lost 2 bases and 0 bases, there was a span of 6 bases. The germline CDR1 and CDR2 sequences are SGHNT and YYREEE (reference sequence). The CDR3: CASSLISSGANVLTF. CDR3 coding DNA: TGTGCCAGCAGCTTAATCAGCTCTGGGGCCAACGTCCTGACTTTC.

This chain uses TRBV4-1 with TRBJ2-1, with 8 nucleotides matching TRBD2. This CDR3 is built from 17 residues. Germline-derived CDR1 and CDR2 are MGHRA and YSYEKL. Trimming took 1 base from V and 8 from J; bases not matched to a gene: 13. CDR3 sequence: CASSQGGGLGVGYEQFF. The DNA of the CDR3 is TGCGCCAGCAGCCAAGGAGGGGGACTAGGGGTCGGTTATGAGCAGTTCTTC.

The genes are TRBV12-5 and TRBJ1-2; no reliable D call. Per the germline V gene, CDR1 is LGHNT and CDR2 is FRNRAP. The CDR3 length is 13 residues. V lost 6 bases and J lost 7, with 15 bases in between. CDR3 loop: CASGPKQLRGYTF. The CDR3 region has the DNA TGTGCTAGTGGCCCGAAACAGCTCCGTGGCTACACCTTC.

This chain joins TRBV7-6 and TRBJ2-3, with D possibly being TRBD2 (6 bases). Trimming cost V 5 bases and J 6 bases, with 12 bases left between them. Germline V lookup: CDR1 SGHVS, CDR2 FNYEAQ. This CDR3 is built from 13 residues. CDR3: CASSPTSLDTQYF. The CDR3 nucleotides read TGTGCCAGCAGCCCGACTAGTCTGGATACGCAGTATTTT.

CDR3 DNA: TGTGCCAGTAGGCCGGGACAGGGGGCTGCCCACTCTGGAAACACCATATATTTT. It yields the protein CASRPGQGAAHSGNTIYF. The chain recombines TRBV19 with TRBJ1-3, with 12 bases identical to TRBD1. Germline CDR1 reads LNHDA; CDR2 reads SQIVND (reference sequence). The CDR3 is made up of 18 amino acids. Trimming took 6 bases from V and 0 from J; bases not matched to a gene: 9.